Below, 25 T cell receptor beta chains from the same sample are listed, as sequenced in a study of CD8 T cells in ankylosing spondylitis. One entry per CDR3 protein, called by TCRdb with MiXCR from the 5' RACE reads. The profile shows about 340,000 distinct CDR3 sequences, 20% to 25% of them singletons. The sequencing sample was made of blood, either unsorted or a sorted T cell fraction (not recorded which). These receptors came from a male donor with ankylosing spondylitis or in good health (not recorded which).

There are a few counts of this clonotype. For the CDR3, the DNA is TGTGCCAGCAGCCCGAGGGACGGTGGGTACGAGCAGTACTTC. Translated, it gives CASSPRDGGYEQYF. The chain couples TRBV12-3 or TRBV12-4 to TRBJ2-7; D may correspond to TRBD1 or TRBD2 (5 bases each). V lost 6 bases and J lost 4, with 16 bases in between. The CDR3 length is 14 residues.

This clonotype was recorded a few times. The chain employs TRBV2 and TRBJ1-2; D unresolved. CDR1 is SNHLY, CDR2 FYNNEI, per germline. This CDR3 comprises 15 residues. Trimming removed 3 bases from V and 0 bases from J, with 11 bases in between. The DNA for the CDR3 is TGTGCCAGCAGTGATTTCCACGGAGCTAACTATGGCTACACCTTC. Residues: CASSDFHGANYGYTF.

The CDR3 loop is CSARQLTGSSYEQYF. The CDR3 bases are TGCAGTGCTAGACAACTGACAGGGAGCTCCTACGAGCAGTACTTC. The chain has TRBV20-1 and TRBJ2-7; 7 nucleotides agree with TRBD1. Germline trimming cut 2 bases from V and 0 bases from J; bases unmatched to any gene: 7. The CDR3 is 15 residues long. CDR1 is DFQATT and CDR2 is SNEGSKA in the germline V gene (reference sequence).

This clonotype has more than one count but fewer than ten. V usage is TRBV20-1 and J usage is TRBJ2-6; D unclear. V lost 0 bases and J lost 0, with 9 bases in between. Germline V gene sequence: CDR1 DFQATT, CDR2 SNEGSKA (reference sequence). This CDR3 region has 16 residues. CDR3 residues: CSARERHPSGANVLTF. CDR3 DNA: TGCAGTGCTAGAGAAAGGCACCCCTCTGGGGCCAACGTCCTGACTTTC.

This clonotype was seen only a few times. V is TRBV11-2 and J is TRBJ2-7, with D perhaps matching TRBD2 (6 bases). The CDR3 has 16 residues. V was pared by 1 base and J by 5 bases, with 18 bases between. Germline CDR1 and CDR2: SGHAT and FQNNGV. The CDR3 coding sequence is TGTGCCAGCAGCTTAGCCCCGGGAGATCTGTTGGACGAGCAGTACTTC. Its translation is CASSLAPGDLLDEQYF.

This sequence joins TRBV20-1 and TRBJ2-2; D uncertain. The CDR3 contains 13 residues. From germline, CDR1 is DFQATT and CDR2 SNEGSKA (reference sequence). V was cut by 4 bases and J by 0 bases, with 6 bases left in between. This CDR3 is CSAIPPNTGELFF. Written as DNA, the CDR3 is TGCAGTGCTATACCACCGAACACCGGGGAGCTGTTTTTT.

A few counts support this clonotype. The chain recombines TRBV7-9 with TRBJ2-3; 9 nucleotides match TRBD2. Germline V gene lookup returns CDR1 SEHNR and CDR2 FQNEAQ (reference sequence). CDR3 length: 17 amino acids. J was trimmed by 5 bases and V by 7 bases; bases with no gene match: 16. CDR3 DNA sequence: TGTGCCAGCATCCTCCTGCTAGCGGGGCCAGGGGGAGATACGCAGTATTTT. Translating gives CASILLLAGPGGDTQYF.

This clonotype was seen more than once but under ten times. V is TRBV3-1 and J is TRBJ1-2; D gene uncertain. The ends were cut back, 2 bases at V and 4 bases at J, with 17 bases in the middle. This CDR3 has 16 residues. The V gene's germline CDR1 is LGHDT and CDR2 YNNKEL (reference sequence). CDR3 DNA sequence: TGTGCCAGCAGCCAACGCCAGCGGATACCCTTCTATGGCTACACCTTC. Translating gives CASSQRQRIPFYGYTF.

V is TRBV12-3 or TRBV12-4 and J is TRBJ1-1; tentatively, D is TRBD1 (5 bases). The germline V and J ends were trimmed by 6 bases and 0 bases, with 8 bases remaining between them. This CDR3 has 13 residues. CDR3 sequence reads: CASRETVNTEAFF. In DNA, the CDR3 is TGTGCCAGCAGGGAGACAGTGAACACTGAAGCTTTCTTT.

This clonotype was picked up a small number of times. V gene TRBV24-1 combines with J gene TRBJ2-3; 8 bases are shared with TRBD2. Per germline, CDR1 KGHDR and CDR2 SFDVKD. V trimming: 3 bases; J trimming: 0 bases; junction bases outside the gene matches: 10. The CDR3 has 18 amino acids. CDR3 residues: CATSDASGGDLSTDTQYF. DNA for the CDR3: TGTGCCACCAGTGATGCCAGCGGGGGCGATCTCAGCACAGATACGCAGTATTTT.

The genes are TRBV6-5 and TRBJ2-2, with D tentatively TRBD1 (5 bases). Germline assignment: CDR1 MNHEY and CDR2 SVGAGI. The V end was cut by 0 bases, the J end by 0 bases, with 5 bases between. CDR3 length: 15 residues. The CDR3 DNA follows: TGTGCCAGCAGTTACTCAGGGGCGAACACCGGGGAGCTGTTTTTT. It translates to CASSYSGANTGELFF.

The V call is TRBV20-1, the J call TRBJ2-2; D gene uncertain. The CDR3 sequence is 13 residues long. V lost 6 bases and J 0 bases, leaving 8 bases between the germline ends. The germline V gene has CDR1 DFQATT and CDR2 SNEGSKA (reference sequence). CDR3 sequence: CSAGPANTGELFF. DNA for the CDR3: TGCAGTGCCGGGCCCGCGAACACCGGGGAGCTGTTTTTT.

In this sample, this clonotype turned up a few times. The chain links TRBV20-1 to TRBJ2-3; TRBD1 matches at 7 bases. V lost 2 bases to trimming and J lost 5 bases; unmatched junction nucleotides: 10. Germline V CDR1 and CDR2: DFQATT, SNEGSKA (reference sequence). The CDR3 consists of 15 residues. Written as DNA, the CDR3 is TGCAGTGCTAGACCCCACGACAGGGTAGAAGATACGCAGTATTTT. This codes for CSARPHDRVEDTQYF.

The rearrangement joins TRBV3-1 to TRBJ2-7; D perhaps matches TRBD2 (6 bases). The CDR3 spans 15 residues. Germline V CDR1 and CDR2: LGHDT, YNNKEL (reference sequence). V was shortened by 1 base and J by 6 bases, with 16 bases between the two germline ends. For the CDR3, the DNA is TGTGCCAGCAGCCAAGGGGGTAGCGGTCACTTCGAGCAGTACTTC. This codes for CASSQGGSGHFEQYF.

V is TRBV10-2 and J is TRBJ2-3, with TRBD2 as a possible D gene (5 bases). The V gene lost 5 bases and the J gene lost 0 bases, with 12 bases spanning the gap. The CDR3 runs 15 residues. In germline, CDR1 is WSHSY, CDR2 SAAADI. This CDR3 reads CASSPLESSTDTQYF. The CDR3 DNA is TGCGCCAGCAGTCCACTAGAATCGAGCACAGATACGCAGTATTTT.

V and J are TRBV5-5 and TRBJ2-5; D uncertain. V was cut by 7 bases and J by 1 base, with 14 bases left in between. The germline V gene has CDR1 SGHKS and CDR2 YYEKEE (reference sequence). CDR3 length: 14 amino acids. CDR3 DNA sequence: TGTGCCAGCTACCGAGGCGGCAGCCAAGAGACCCAGTACTTC. Its protein is CASYRGGSQETQYF.

The DNA of the CDR3 is TGCAGTGCTGGACAGGGGGCGACCTACGAGCAGTACTTC. It is translated as CSAGQGATYEQYF. The V call is TRBV20-1, the J call TRBJ2-7, with 11 positions matching TRBD1. The CDR3 totals 13 residues. Germline assignment: CDR1 DFQATT and CDR2 SNEGSKA (reference sequence). V was pared by 5 bases and J by 2 bases, with 2 bases of the junction left unmatched.

This rearrangement joins TRBV3-1 to TRBJ2-7, with 13 bases fitting TRBD2. In germline, CDR1 is LGHDT, CDR2 YNNKEL (reference sequence). V lost 5 bases and J lost 5; bases outside the gene matches: 3. The CDR3 runs 14 residues. This CDR3 reads CASSGTSGAHEQYF. Written as DNA, the CDR3 is TGTGCCAGCAGCGGGACTAGCGGGGCCCACGAGCAGTACTTC.

A few counts support this clonotype. The rearrangement links TRBV4-1 to TRBJ2-3; D gene uncertain. Trimming took 4 bases from V and 0 from J, leaving 14 bases between them. The germline V gene has CDR1 MGHRA and CDR2 YSYEKL. CDR3 length: 16 amino acids. CDR3 region: CASSLSGSSSTDTQYF. CDR3 DNA sequence: TGCGCCAGCAGCCTTTCCGGGTCCTCCAGCACAGATACGCAGTATTTT.

This clonotype was observed a handful of times. The chain carries TRBV28 and TRBJ2-3, with D possibly being TRBD1 (6 bases). This CDR3 contains 16 residues. The V gene's germline CDR1 is MDHEN and CDR2 SYDVKM. The V and J ends lost 9 bases and 0 bases respectively, with 19 bases between them. CDR3 sequence reads: CASYPTGTLSTDTQYF. The CDR3 DNA reads as TGTGCCAGTTACCCTACCGGGACATTAAGCACAGATACGCAGTATTTT.

This rearrangement joins TRBV9 to TRBJ2-7, with D possibly matching TRBD2 (5 bases). This CDR3 has 13 residues. Germline CDR1 and CDR2: SGDLS and YYNGEE. The V gene lost 0 bases and the J gene lost 4 bases, with 8 bases spanning the gap. CDR3 in DNA: TGTGCCAGCAGCGTAGCTCCGGGGTACGAGCAGTACTTC. The encoded protein is CASSVAPGYEQYF.

The chain links TRBV12-3 or TRBV12-4 to TRBJ2-2; D not resolved. This CDR3 region has 12 residues. Trimming removed 4 bases from V and 10 bases from J, with 10 bases in between. The CDR3 region has the DNA TGTGCCAGCAGTTACCAGCCCGAGGAGCTGTTTTTT. Translating gives CASSYQPEELFF.

The chain has TRBV12-3 or TRBV12-4 and TRBJ2-2; D unclear. The CDR3 contains 13 residues. V lost 6 bases, J lost 4 bases, and 9 bases lay in between. The CDR3 sequence is CASRLILTGELFF. In DNA form, the CDR3 reads TGTGCCAGCAGGCTGATTCTCACCGGGGAGCTGTTTTTT.

The chain carries TRBV20-1 and TRBJ2-3; the D gene is possibly TRBD2 (6 bases). Germline V lookup: CDR1 DFQATT, CDR2 SNEGSKA (reference sequence). The CDR3 contains 14 residues. V was trimmed by 4 bases and J by 2 bases, leaving 13 bases between them. CDR3 DNA sequence: TGCAGTGCTAATGGGGGGTACCTCACAGATACGCAGTATTTT. Translation: CSANGGYLTDTQYF.

The chain recombines TRBV12-3 or TRBV12-4 with TRBJ2-3; D gene unclear. This CDR3 is 14 amino acids long. V lost 2 bases to trimming and J lost 2 bases, with 8 bases between them. The CDR3 nucleotides read TGTGCCAGCAGTTTACCCAAGTCCACAGATACGCAGTATTTT. It codes for CASSLPKSTDTQYF.